Presented here are 18 T cell receptor beta chains from one specimen sequenced in a study of T-cell memory formation after mild COVID-19. Each CDR3 protein is one row after TCRdb ran MiXCR on the 5' RACE reads. The table records about 260,000 distinct CDR3 sequences, about a sixth of them present only once. Sequencing was carried out using PBMCs or a T cell subset sorted from them (not recorded which). The receptors come from a man younger than 30 who had mild COVID-19 (a few samples of this study predate the infection). Cell type and time point are not known.

The V gene is TRBV15, the J gene TRBJ2-1; 11 bases match TRBD2. With 3 bases clipped from V and 6 bases from J, the junction kept 7 bases outside the gene matches. This CDR3 is 16 amino acids long. Germline CDR1 LNHNV, CDR2 YYDKDF (reference sequence). In nucleotides, the CDR3 is TGTGCCACCAGCAGGTCCAGGACTAGCGGGCTCAATGAGCAGTTCTTC. Protein: CATSRSRTSGLNEQFF.

This clonotype was detected a few times. The V and J genes are TRBV20-1 and TRBJ2-2; D remains ambiguous. Trimming stripped 6 bases from V and 4 bases from J, with 15 bases between. This CDR3 has 14 amino acids. The germline gives CDR1 DFQATT, CDR2 SNEGSKA (reference sequence). In DNA, the CDR3 is TGCAGTGCATGGACCGCGAAGGGCACCGGGGAGCTGTTTTTT. Translation: CSAWTAKGTGELFF.

The V gene is TRBV6-5, the J gene TRBJ2-2, with D unresolved. Trimming cost V 0 bases and J 6 bases, with 5 bases left between them. This CDR3 comprises 13 residues. Per germline, CDR1 MNHEY and CDR2 SVGAGI. The CDR3 DNA follows: TGTGCCAGCAGTTACTCACGACCCGGGGAGCTGTTTTTT. Its protein is CASSYSRPGELFF.

J is TRBJ2-3 and V is TRBV10-3; the D is unclear. The CDR3 sequence is 14 residues long. Trimming removed 7 bases at V and 2 bases at J, with 13 bases between. CDR1 is ENHRY and CDR2 is SYGVKD in the germline V gene. In DNA, the CDR3 is TGTGCCATCAAAAGGTCGGCAGACACAGATACGCAGTATTTT. This translates into CAIKRSADTDTQYF.

The genes are TRBV18 and TRBJ1-5, with 7 bases that match TRBD1. This CDR3 comprises 14 residues. Germline V gene lookup returns CDR1 KGHSH and CDR2 LQKENI. Trimming took 3 bases from V and 7 from J; bases not matched to a gene: 6. The CDR3 nucleotides read TGTGCCAGCTCACCTGACAGGGTTTCCCAGCCCCAGCATTTT. It codes for CASSPDRVSQPQHF. The full variable domain, with the rest looked up from reference TRBV18 and TRBJ1-5, is NAGVMQNPRHLVRRRGQEARLRCSPMKGHSHVYWYRQLPEEGLKFMVYLQKENIIDESGMPKERFSAEFPKEGPSILRIQQVVRGDSAAYFCASSPDRVSQPQHFGDGTRLSIL.

The genes are TRBV6-5 and TRBJ1-5; D might be TRBD1 (5 bases). V shed 7 bases and J shed 4 bases, with 11 bases lying between them. Germline values: CDR1 MNHEY, CDR2 SVGAGI. This CDR3 spans 13 amino acids. Written as DNA, the CDR3 is TGTGCCAGCATTATGCAGGGTAATCAGCCCCAGCATTTT. Protein sequence: CASIMQGNQPQHF.

The V and J genes are TRBV25-1 and TRBJ2-1, with TRBD2 identical over 10 bases. CDR3 size: 14 residues. The V and J ends lost 5 bases and 9 bases, in that order; junction bases with no gene match: 7. The germline V gene has CDR1 MGHDK and CDR2 SYGVNS. Written as DNA, the CDR3 is TGTGCCAGCAGTCAAGCGGGGGGGCGCGGTGAGCAGTTCTTC. Its translation is CASSQAGGRGEQFF.

V and J are TRBV6-6 and TRBJ1-1; no reliable D call. This CDR3 spans 14 amino acids. Germline assignment: CDR1 MNHNY and CDR2 SVGAGI (reference sequence). Trimming removed 0 bases from V and 3 bases from J, with 8 bases in between. CDR3 in amino acids: CASSYSREDTEAFF. The CDR3 DNA reads TGTGCCAGCAGTTACTCAAGGGAGGACACTGAAGCTTTCTTT.

This clonotype was detected many times. The V and J genes are TRBV4-3 and TRBJ2-3; no reliable D call. Germline V gives CDR1 LGHNA, CDR2 YSLEER. The CDR3 spans 15 residues. The germline V and J ends were trimmed by 1 base and 1 base, with 9 bases remaining between them. In DNA form, the CDR3 reads TGCGCCAGCAGCCAAGTGCGCGCCGGCACAGATACGCAGTATTTT. It yields the protein CASSQVRAGTDTQYF.

This clonotype was found a few times. CDR3: CASRGDEQFF. The CDR3 DNA reads as TGTGCCAGCCGGGGGGATGAGCAGTTCTTC. The chain has TRBV12-3 or TRBV12-4 and TRBJ2-1; 7 bases are shared with TRBD2. This CDR3 spans 10 amino acids. With V trimmed by 8 bases and J by 8 bases, 0 bases remained unmatched.

A few counts support this clonotype. V gene TRBV12-3 or TRBV12-4 combines with J gene TRBJ1-6; D is possibly TRBD1 (5 bases). Trimming shortened V by 7 bases and J by 9 bases, and 16 bases separated the two germline ends. The CDR3 runs 14 residues. The CDR3 loop reads CASKRQGGFSPLHF. The DNA of the CDR3 is TGTGCCAGCAAAAGGCAGGGAGGGTTTTCACCCCTCCACTTT.

This clonotype was seen a handful of times. CDR3 in DNA: TGCGCCAGCAGCTTGGAGGGCAGACTCTCTGGAAACACCATATATTTT. It codes for CASSLEGRLSGNTIYF. J is TRBJ1-3 and V is TRBV5-1; no definite D call. This CDR3 is built from 16 residues. Germline V CDR1 and CDR2: SGHRS, YFSETQ. V lost 0 bases and J lost 0, with 10 bases in between.

V usage is TRBV5-6 and J usage is TRBJ2-7; the D gene is possibly TRBD1 (5 bases). V was clipped by 4 bases and J by 3 bases, with 11 bases between them. CDR3 length: 13 amino acids. Germline CDR1 SGHDT, CDR2 YYEEEE. The CDR3 spells CASSPWTSYEQYV. DNA of the CDR3: TGTGCCAGCAGCCCCTGGACAAGCTACGAGCAGTACGTC.

The chain recombines TRBV4-1 with TRBJ2-5; 8 bases match TRBD2. The CDR3 length is 18 residues. The V segment lost 1 base and the J segment 1 base; nucleotides outside the gene matches: 11. The V gene's germline CDR1 is MGHRA and CDR2 YSYEKL. CDR3 loop: CASSQGSRSGGLQETQYF. In nucleotides, the CDR3 is TGCGCCAGCAGCCAAGGGTCACGGAGCGGGGGCCTCCAAGAGACCCAGTACTTC.

This chain joins TRBV12-5 and TRBJ2-7; TRBD1 agrees at 8 bases. V lost 6 bases and J lost 2; bases outside the gene matches: 6. CDR3 length: 14 amino acids. CDR1 LGHNT and CDR2 FRNRAP come from the germline V gene. The CDR3 coding sequence is TGTGCTAGTGGAAGGACAGGGCCAACCTACGAGCAGTACTTC. Translation: CASGRTGPTYEQYF. Full variable domain (rest looked up from reference TRBV12-5 and TRBJ2-7): DARVTQTPRHKVTEMGQEVTMRCQPILGHNTVFWYRQTMMQGLELLAYFRNRAPLDDSGMPKDRFSAEMPDATLATLKIQPSEPRDSAVYFCASGRTGPTYEQYFGPGTRLTVT.

The table lists this clonotype with a few counts. The junction does not match germline at one end; this may be a read error. V is TRBV18 and J is TRBJ1-1, with D unresolved. The CDR3 sequence is 13 residues long. Per germline, CDR1 KGHSH and CDR2 LQKENI. The CDR3 region has the DNA TGTGCCAGCTCCCCACCGGGGAACACTGAAGCTTTCTTT. The encoded protein is CASSPPGNTEAFF. Based on the CDR3 plus reference TRBV18 and TRBJ1-1, the full variable domain is NAGVMQNPRHLVRRRGQEARLRCSPMKGHSHVYWYRQLPEEGLKFMVYLQKENIIDESGMPKERFSAEFPKEGPSILRIQQVVRGDSAAYFCASSPPGNTEAFFGQGTRLTVV.

This clonotype has ten or more counts. The genes are TRBV7-2 and TRBJ2-3, with D perhaps TRBD1 or TRBD2 (5 bases each). Deletions cut 8 bases from V and 0 bases from J, with 12 bases between. CDR1 and CDR2 (germline): SGHTA, FQGNSA. The CDR3 spans 14 residues. In DNA form, the CDR3 reads TGTGCCAGCCTCCAGGGAGCTAGCACAGATACGCAGTATTTT. Translation: CASLQGASTDTQYF. The full variable domain, completed using reference TRBV7-2 and TRBJ2-3, is GAGVSQSPSNKVTEKGKDVELRCDPISGHTALYWYRQSLGQGLEFLIYFQGNSAPDKSGLPSDRFSAERTGGSVSTLTIQRTQQEDSAVYLCASLQGASTDTQYFGPGTRLTVL.

This clonotype was recorded a few times. The V call is TRBV7-2, the J call TRBJ2-5; D may be TRBD1 (5 bases). In germline, CDR1 is SGHTA, CDR2 FQGNSA. Trimming pared 4 bases from V and 5 bases from J, leaving 14 bases between. The CDR3 sequence is 14 residues long. This CDR3 reads CASSSTATQETQYF. For the CDR3, the DNA is TGTGCCAGCAGCTCGACAGCTACGCAGGAGACCCAGTACTTC.